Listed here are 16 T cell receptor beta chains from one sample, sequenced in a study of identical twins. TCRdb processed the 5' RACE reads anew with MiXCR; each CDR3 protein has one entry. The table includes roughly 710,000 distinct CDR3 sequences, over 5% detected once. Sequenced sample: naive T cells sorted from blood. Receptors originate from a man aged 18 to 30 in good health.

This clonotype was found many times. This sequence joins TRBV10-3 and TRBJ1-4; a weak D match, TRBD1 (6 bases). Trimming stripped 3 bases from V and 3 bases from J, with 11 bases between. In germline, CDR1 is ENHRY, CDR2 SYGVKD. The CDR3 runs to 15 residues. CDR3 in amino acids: CAISEGGLANEKLFF. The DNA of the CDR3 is TGTGCCATCAGTGAAGGGGGGCTCGCTAATGAAAAACTGTTTTTT.

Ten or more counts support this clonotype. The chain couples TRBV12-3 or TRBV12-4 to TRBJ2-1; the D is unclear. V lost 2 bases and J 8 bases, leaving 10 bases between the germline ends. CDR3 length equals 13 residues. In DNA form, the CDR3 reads TGTGCCAGCAGTTTAAATTGGGGTGATGAGCAGTTCTTC. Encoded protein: CASSLNWGDEQFF.

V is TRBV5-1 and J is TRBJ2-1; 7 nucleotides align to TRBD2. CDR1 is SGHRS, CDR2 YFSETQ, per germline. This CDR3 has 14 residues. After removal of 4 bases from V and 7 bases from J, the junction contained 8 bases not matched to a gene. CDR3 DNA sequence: TGCGCCAGCAGCGGGGGGGGGACTTCTAATGAGCAGTTCTTC. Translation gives CASSGGGTSNEQFF.

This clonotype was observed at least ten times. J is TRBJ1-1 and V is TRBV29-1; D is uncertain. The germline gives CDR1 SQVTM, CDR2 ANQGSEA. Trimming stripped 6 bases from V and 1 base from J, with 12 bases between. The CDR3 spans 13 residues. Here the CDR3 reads CSVGGRTNTEAFF. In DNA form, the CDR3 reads TGCAGCGTGGGAGGACGGACGAACACTGAAGCTTTCTTT.

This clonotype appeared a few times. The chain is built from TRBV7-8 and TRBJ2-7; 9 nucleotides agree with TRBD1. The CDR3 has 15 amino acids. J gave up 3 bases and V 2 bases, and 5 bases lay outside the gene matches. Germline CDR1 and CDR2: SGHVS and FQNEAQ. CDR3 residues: CASSLSGTGIYEQYV. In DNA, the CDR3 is TGTGCCAGCAGCTTATCCGGGACAGGGATCTACGAGCAGTACGTC.

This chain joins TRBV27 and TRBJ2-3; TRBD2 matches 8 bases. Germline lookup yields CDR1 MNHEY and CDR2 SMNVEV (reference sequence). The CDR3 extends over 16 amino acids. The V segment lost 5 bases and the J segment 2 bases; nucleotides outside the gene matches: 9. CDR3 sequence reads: CASSKSGSTVTDTQYF. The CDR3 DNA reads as TGTGCCAGCAGTAAGAGCGGGAGTACTGTCACAGATACGCAGTATTTT.

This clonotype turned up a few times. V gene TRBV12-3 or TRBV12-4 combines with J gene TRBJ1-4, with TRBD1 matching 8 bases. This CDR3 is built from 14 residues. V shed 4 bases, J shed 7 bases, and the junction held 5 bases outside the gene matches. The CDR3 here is CASSSDREFEKLFF. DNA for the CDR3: TGTGCCAGCAGTTCGGACAGGGAATTTGAAAAACTGTTTTTT.

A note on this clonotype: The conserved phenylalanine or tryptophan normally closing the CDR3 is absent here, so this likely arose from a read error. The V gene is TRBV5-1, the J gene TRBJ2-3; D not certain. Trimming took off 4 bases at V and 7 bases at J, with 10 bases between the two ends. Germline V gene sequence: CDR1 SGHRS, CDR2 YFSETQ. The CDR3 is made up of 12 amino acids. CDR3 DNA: TGCGCCAGCAGCGCTTCCTGGAATACGCAGTATTAT. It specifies CASSASWNTQYY.

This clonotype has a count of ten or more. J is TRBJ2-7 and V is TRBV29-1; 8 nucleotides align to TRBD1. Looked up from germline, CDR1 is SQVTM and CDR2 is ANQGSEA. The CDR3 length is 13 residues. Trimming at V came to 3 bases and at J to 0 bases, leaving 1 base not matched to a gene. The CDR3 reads CSVEDRDSYEQYF. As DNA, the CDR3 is TGCAGCGTTGAGGACAGGGACTCCTACGAGCAGTACTTC.

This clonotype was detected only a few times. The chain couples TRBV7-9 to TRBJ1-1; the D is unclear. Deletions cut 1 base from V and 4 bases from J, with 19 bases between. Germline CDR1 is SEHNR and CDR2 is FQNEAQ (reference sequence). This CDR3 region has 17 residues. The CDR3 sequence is CASSLVGYKGVSTEAFF. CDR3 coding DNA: TGTGCCAGCAGCTTAGTTGGGTATAAGGGAGTCAGCACTGAAGCTTTCTTT.

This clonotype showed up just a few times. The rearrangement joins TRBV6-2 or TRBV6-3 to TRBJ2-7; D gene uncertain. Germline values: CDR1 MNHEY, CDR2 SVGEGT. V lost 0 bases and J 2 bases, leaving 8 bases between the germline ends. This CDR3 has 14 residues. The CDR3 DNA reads TGTGCCAGCAGTTACTCAGCGACGACCTACGAGCAGTACTTC. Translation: CASSYSATTYEQYF.

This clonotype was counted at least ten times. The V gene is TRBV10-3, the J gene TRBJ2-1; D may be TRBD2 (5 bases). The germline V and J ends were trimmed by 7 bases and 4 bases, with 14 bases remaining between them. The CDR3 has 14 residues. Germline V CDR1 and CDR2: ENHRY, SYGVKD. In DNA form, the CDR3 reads TGTGCCATCAAACCGGGAAGCGCGTACAATGAGCAGTTCTTC. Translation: CAIKPGSAYNEQFF.

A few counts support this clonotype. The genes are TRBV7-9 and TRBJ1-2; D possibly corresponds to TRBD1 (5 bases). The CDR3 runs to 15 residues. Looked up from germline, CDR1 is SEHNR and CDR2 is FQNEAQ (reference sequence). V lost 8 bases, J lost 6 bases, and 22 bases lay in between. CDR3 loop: CASEERGNRENGYTF. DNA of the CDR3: TGTGCCAGCGAAGAACGGGGGAATCGCGAGAATGGCTACACCTTC.

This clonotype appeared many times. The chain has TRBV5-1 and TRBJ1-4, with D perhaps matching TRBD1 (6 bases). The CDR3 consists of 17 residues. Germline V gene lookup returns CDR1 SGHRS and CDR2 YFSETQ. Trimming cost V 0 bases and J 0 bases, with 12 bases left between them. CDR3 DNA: TGCGCCAGCAGCTTGGAGATGGGGGGCTCAACTAATGAAAAACTGTTTTTT. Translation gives CASSLEMGGSTNEKLFF.

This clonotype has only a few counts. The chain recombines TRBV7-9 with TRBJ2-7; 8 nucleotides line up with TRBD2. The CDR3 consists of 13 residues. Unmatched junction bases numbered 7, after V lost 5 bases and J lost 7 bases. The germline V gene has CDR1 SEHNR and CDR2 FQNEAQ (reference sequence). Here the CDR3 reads CASSPSGGFEQYV. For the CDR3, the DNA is TGTGCCAGCAGCCCGTCGGGGGGGTTTGAGCAGTACGTC.

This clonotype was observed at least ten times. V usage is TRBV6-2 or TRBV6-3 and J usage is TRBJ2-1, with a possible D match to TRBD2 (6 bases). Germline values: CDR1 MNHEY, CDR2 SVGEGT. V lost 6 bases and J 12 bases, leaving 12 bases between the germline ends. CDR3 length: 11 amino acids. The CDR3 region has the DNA TGTGCCAGCAGACGGGACTCAGGGCAGTTCTTC. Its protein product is CASRRDSGQFF.